This T cell receptor (beta chain) was sequenced in a study of T cell responses to AZD1222 COVID-19 vaccine. Study as a whole: Pooling of second doses given at about 4 or about 12 weeks was done.

General study points: Baseline antibody screening turned up just 6 or 7 seropositive AZD1222 recipients. Regions 160-218 and 743-854 dominated among vaccine-associated CD4 TCRs spanning spike. Nearly half of unique spike-specific TCRs reportedly avoided B.1.351 and B.1.1.7 mutated regions.

Assay used: immunoSEQ multiplex PCR; TCRdb lists only in-frame clones, some missing. The sample contains about 140,000 clones, just over 85% of which appear only once. Points on this clone: Its antigen is still unknown.

The source was peripheral blood, collected on day 0 of AZD1222 vaccination. This clonotype was obtained from an adult in good health.

The CDR3 is CASTQQGGQPQHF. The DNA for the CDR3 is TGTGCCAGTACCCAACAGGGAGGGCAGCCCCAGCATTTT. The V call is TRBV19, the J call TRBJ1-5, with D possibly TRBD1 on 6 matching bases. Germline-derived CDR1 and CDR2 are LNHDA and SQIVND (reference sequence). CDR3 length: 13 residues. The V gene lost 7 bases and the J gene lost 7 bases, with 14 bases spanning the gap.